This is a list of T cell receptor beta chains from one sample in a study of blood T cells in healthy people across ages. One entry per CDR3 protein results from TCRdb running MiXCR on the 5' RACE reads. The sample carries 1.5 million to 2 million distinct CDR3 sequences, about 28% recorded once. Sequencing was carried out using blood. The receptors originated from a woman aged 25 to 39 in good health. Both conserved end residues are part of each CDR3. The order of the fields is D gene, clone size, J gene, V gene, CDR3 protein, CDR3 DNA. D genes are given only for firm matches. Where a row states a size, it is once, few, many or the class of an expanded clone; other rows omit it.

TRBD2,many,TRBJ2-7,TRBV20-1,CSASLAGGTYEQYF,TGCAGTGCTAGTCTAGCGGGGGGTACCTACGAGCAGTACTTC
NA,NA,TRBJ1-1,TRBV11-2,CASSALKGVSPEAFF,TGTGCCAGCAGCGCCTTAAAAGGAGTCAGCCCTGAAGCTTTCTTT
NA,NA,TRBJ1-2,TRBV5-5,CASSLARTNYGYTF,TGTGCCAGCAGCTTGGCCAGAACTAACTATGGCTACACCTTC
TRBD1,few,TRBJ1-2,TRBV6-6,CASGVGTGLYGYTF,TGTGCCAGTGGAGTCGGGACAGGGTTATATGGCTACACCTTC
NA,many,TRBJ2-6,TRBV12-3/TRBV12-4,CASSFIGAGANVLTF,TGTGCCAGCAGCTTCATCGGGGCTGGGGCCAACGTCCTGACTTTC
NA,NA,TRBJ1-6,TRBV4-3,CASSQDWAKDLHF,TGCGCCAGCAGCCAAGATTGGGCAAAGGACCTCCACTTT
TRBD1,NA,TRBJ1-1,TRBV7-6,CASSLISGTATEAFF,TGTGCCAGCAGCTTGATCTCCGGGACAGCAACAGAAGCTTTCTTT
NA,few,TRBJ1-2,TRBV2,CASRIQGLTNYGYTF,TGTGCCAGCAGGATACAGGGCCTAACTAACTATGGCTACACCTTC
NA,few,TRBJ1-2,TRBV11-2,CASSLDQPDYGYTF,TGTGCCAGCAGCTTAGACCAGCCAGACTATGGCTACACCTTC
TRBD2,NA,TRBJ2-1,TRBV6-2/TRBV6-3,CASSSQSGLAIGNEQFF,TGTGCCAGCAGTTCCCAATCGGGACTAGCGATTGGGAATGAGCAGTTCTTC
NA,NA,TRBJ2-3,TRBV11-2,CASSLDGLASWDTQYF,TGTGCCAGCAGCTTAGATGGGCTAGCTTCTTGGGATACGCAGTATTTT
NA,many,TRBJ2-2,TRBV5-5,CASSLMNTGELFF,TGTGCCAGCAGCTTAATGAACACCGGGGAGCTGTTTTTT
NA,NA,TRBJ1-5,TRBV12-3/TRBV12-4,CASSLKGLSNQPQHF,TGTGCCAGCAGTTTAAAGGGTCTTAGCAATCAGCCCCAGCATTTT
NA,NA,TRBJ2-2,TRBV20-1,CSARPSVVRDFANTGGLFF,TGCAGTGCTAGACCCTCGGTCGTACGGGACTTCGCGAACACCGGGGGGCTGTTTTTT
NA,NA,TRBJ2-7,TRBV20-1,CSAIQGGRGTYEQYF,TGCAGTGCCATCCAGGGGGGGCGGGGGACCTACGAGCAGTACTTC
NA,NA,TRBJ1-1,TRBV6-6,CASVPTGNTEAFF,TGTGCCAGCGTACCGACCGGGAACACTGAAGCTTTCTTT
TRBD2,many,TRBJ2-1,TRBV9,CASSVVSGANEQFF,TGTGCCAGCAGCGTAGTTAGCGGGGCAAATGAGCAGTTCTTC
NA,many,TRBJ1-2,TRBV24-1,CATSDSFGTYGYTF,TGTGCCACCAGTGATTCATTTGGCACATATGGCTACACCTTC
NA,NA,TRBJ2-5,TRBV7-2,CASSSRRGYETQYF,TGTGCCAGCAGCTCCCGTCGGGGGTATGAGACCCAGTACTTC
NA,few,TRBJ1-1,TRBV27,CASNPRGWMGTEAFF,TGTGCCAGTAATCCCCGGGGCTGGATGGGCACTGAAGCTTTCTTT
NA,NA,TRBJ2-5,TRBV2,CASSQSPSSVETQYF,TGTGCCAGCAGTCAAAGCCCCAGCTCGGTGGAGACCCAGTACTTC
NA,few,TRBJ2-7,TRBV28,CASSPVPYEQYF,TGTGCCAGCAGTCCCGTCCCATACGAGCAGTACTTC
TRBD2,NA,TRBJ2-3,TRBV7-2,CASSREGTSGDGNTQYF,TGTGCCAGCAGCCGAGAAGGGACTAGCGGAGATGGGAATACGCAGTATTTT
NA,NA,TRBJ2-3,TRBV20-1,CSAEDNKVSDTQYF,TGCAGTGCTGAGGACAATAAAGTCTCAGATACGCAGTATTTT
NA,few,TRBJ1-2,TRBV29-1,CSVEDQGLYGYTF,TGCAGCGTTGAAGACCAGGGCCTCTATGGCTACACCTTC
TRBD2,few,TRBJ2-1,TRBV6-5,CASSYLAGDDNEQFF,TGTGCCAGCAGTTATCTAGCGGGGGACGACAATGAGCAGTTCTTC
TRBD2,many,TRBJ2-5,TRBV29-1,CSVEGLAGVETQYF,TGCAGCGTTGAAGGACTAGCGGGGGTCGAGACCCAGTACTTC
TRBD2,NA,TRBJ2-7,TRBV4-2,CASSQGGEGYEQYF,TGTGCCAGCAGCCAAGGGGGGGAGGGGTACGAGCAGTACTTC
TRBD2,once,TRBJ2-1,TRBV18,CASSPLAGGINNEQFF,TGTGCCAGCTCACCTCTCGCGGGAGGGATAAACAATGAGCAGTTCTTC
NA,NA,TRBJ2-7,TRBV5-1,CASSLGRSTCEQYF,TGCGCCAGCAGCTTGGGGCGGAGTACCTGCGAGCAGTACTTC
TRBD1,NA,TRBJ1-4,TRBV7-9,CASSLTDRGFKLFF,TGTGCCAGCAGCTTAACGGACAGGGGTTTTAAACTGTTTTTT
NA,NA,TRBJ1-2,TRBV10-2,CASTLGQPNYGYTF,TGCGCCAGCACCCTAGGACAGCCGAACTATGGCTACACCTTC
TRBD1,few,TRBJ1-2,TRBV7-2,CASSPRQGSDYGYTF,TGTGCCAGCAGCCCTCGACAGGGGTCGGACTATGGCTACACCTTC
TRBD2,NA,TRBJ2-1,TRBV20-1,CSATLADSSYNEQFF,TGCAGTGCTACACTAGCGGATAGCTCCTACAATGAGCAGTTCTTC
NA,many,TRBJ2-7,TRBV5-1,CASSLGQLSGEQYF,TGCGCCAGCAGCTTGGGACAGCTAAGCGGCGAGCAGTACTTC
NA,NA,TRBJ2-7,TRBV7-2,CASSSGLGVIYEQYF,TGTGCCAGCAGCTCGGGACTGGGGGTAATCTACGAGCAGTACTTC
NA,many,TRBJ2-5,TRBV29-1,CSVEVSGPETQYF,TGCAGCGTTGAAGTGAGTGGACCAGAGACCCAGTACTTC
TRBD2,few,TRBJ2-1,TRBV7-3,CAGSSRSGGHNEQFF,TGTGCCGGCAGCTCCCGCAGCGGGGGCCACAATGAGCAGTTCTTC
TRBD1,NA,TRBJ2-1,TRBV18,CASSPYWGQGLNEQFF,TGTGCCAGCTCACCCTACTGGGGACAGGGTCTCAATGAGCAGTTCTTC
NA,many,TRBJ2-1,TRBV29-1,CSVVPGSNYNEQFF,TGCAGCGTTGTTCCGGGGAGTAACTACAATGAGCAGTTCTTC
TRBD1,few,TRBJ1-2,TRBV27,CASSPRQGIVYGYTF,TGTGCCAGCAGTCCGCGACAGGGTATCGTCTATGGCTACACCTTC
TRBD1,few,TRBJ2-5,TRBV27,CASSFSRLQGAETQYF,TGTGCCAGCAGTTTCTCGAGATTACAGGGGGCGGAGACCCAGTACTTC
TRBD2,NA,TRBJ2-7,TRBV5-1,CASSRGSGGPGEQYF,TGCGCCAGCAGCCGCGGAAGCGGGGGGCCAGGGGAGCAGTACTTC
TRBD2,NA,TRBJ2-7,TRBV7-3,CASSLEGGMSPRDEQYF,TGTGCCAGCAGCTTGGAGGGAGGGATGAGCCCCCGGGACGAGCAGTACTTC
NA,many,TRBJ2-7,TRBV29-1,CSVEYLDETYEQYF,TGCAGCGTTGAGTACCTGGACGAAACCTACGAGCAGTACTTC
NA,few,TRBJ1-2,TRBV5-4,CASSITQGNYGYTF,TGTGCCAGCAGCATAACCCAGGGGAACTATGGCTACACCTTC
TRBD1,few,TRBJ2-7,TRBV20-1,CSAPTRTGGDEQYF,TGCAGTGCTCCGACCCGGACAGGGGGCGACGAGCAGTACTTC
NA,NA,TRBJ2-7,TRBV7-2,CASSAAGTPSYEQYF,TGTGCCAGCAGCGCGGCCGGGACACCCTCCTACGAGCAGTACTTC
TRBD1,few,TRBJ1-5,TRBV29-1,CSVRGQGSNQPQHF,TGCAGCGTGAGGGGGCAGGGTAGCAATCAGCCCCAGCATTTT
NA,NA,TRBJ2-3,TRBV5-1,CASSLGDRWGTDTQYF,TGCGCCAGCAGCTTGGGAGACAGGTGGGGCACAGATACGCAGTATTTT
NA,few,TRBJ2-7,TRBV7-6,CASSFDDRSSYEQYF,TGTGCCAGCAGCTTCGACGACAGGTCGAGCTACGAGCAGTACTTC
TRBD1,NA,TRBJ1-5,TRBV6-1,CASSTLGQGSQPQHF,TGTGCCAGCAGTACTCTCGGACAGGGGTCCCAGCCCCAGCATTTT
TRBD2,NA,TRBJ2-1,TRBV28,CASSPLLAGAHNEQFF,TGTGCCAGCAGTCCGCTACTAGCGGGGGCCCACAATGAGCAGTTCTTC
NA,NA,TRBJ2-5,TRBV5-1,CASRAGTSPGHEQYF,TGCGCCAGCAGGGCCGGGACCAGCCCAGGCCATGAGCAGTACTTC
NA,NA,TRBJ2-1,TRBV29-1,CSVEDWSSYNEQFF,TGCAGCGTTGAAGACTGGAGCTCCTACAATGAGCAGTTCTTC
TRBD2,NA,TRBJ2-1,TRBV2,CASTETSGYNEQFF,TGTGCCAGCACAGAGACTAGCGGTTACAATGAGCAGTTCTTC
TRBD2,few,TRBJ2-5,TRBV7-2,CASSSPGTSGGGKETQYF,TGTGCCAGCAGCTCGCCCGGGACTAGCGGGGGGGGTAAAGAGACCCAGTACTTC
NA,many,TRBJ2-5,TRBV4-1,CASSHRQGGTQYF,TGCGCCAGCAGCCACAGACAGGGAGGGACCCAGTACTTC
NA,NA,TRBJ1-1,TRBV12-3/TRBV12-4,CASRVAPTGNTEAFF,TGTGCCAGCAGGGTGGCACCCACTGGGAACACTGAAGCTTTCTTT
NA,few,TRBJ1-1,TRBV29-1,CSVVGRVSDEAFF,TGCAGCGTTGTTGGCAGGGTTTCTGATGAAGCTTTCTTT